Shown below are 5 T cell receptor beta chains from a single sample sequenced in a study of vaccination effects on CD4 cells after COVID-19. Here immunoSEQ multiplex PCR was the method, and the copy in TCRdb shows in-frame clones only, minus some. The sample holds tens of thousands of clones, more than 75% seen once. Sequencing was preceded by expansion of antigen-specific CD4+ T cells with viral peptide pools in the ViraFEST assay. At the end of around eleven days of culture, CD4+ T cells were isolated. According to PCR results, the person was infected with SARS-CoV-2 between March and December 2020. Antigens for these TCRs are unknown. The starting material was CD4+ T cells from PBMCs cultured with HIV peptides, obtained before COVID-19 vaccination. Subset reported: HIV-1 Nef peptide pool negative control/reference culture. Source of these receptors: a human donor who had a prior SARS-CoV-2 infection.

The V call is TRBV15, the J call TRBJ2-1; 12 bases are a match to TRBD2. The germline V gene encodes CDR1 LNHNV and CDR2 YYDKDF (reference sequence). CDR3 length equals 16 residues. After removal of 3 bases from V and 6 bases from J, the junction contained 6 bases not matched to a gene. The CDR3 here is CATSRKTSGGGNEQFF. The CDR3 region has the DNA TGTGCCACCAGCAGGAAGACTAGCGGGGGAGGCAATGAGCAGTTCTTC.

The chain links TRBV6-2 or TRBV6-3 to TRBJ1-5; 7 bases fit TRBD1. The CDR3 covers 14 residues. From germline, CDR1 is MNHEY and CDR2 SVGEGT. With V trimmed by 0 bases and J by 7 bases, 3 bases remained unmatched. The CDR3 DNA sequence: TGTGCCAGCAGTTACTCCACAGGGGCCCAGCCCCAGCATTTT. Translated, it gives CASSYSTGAQPQHF.

The chain couples TRBV6-6 to TRBJ2-1; 11 bases agree with TRBD2. The ends lost 2 bases at V and 8 bases at J; junction bases unmatched: 5. This CDR3 is 15 amino acids long. Germline lookup yields CDR1 MNHNY and CDR2 SVGAGI (reference sequence). The CDR3 loop reads CASSYVAGGSHEQFF. CDR3 coding DNA: TGTGCCAGCAGTTACGTAGCGGGAGGGTCCCATGAGCAGTTCTTC.

The chain is built from TRBV19 and TRBJ1-2; 8 nucleotides match TRBD1. V trimming: 3 bases; J trimming: 4 bases; junction bases outside the gene matches: 7. Germline CDR1 and CDR2: LNHDA and SQIVND (reference sequence). The CDR3 extends over 15 amino acids. CDR3 sequence: CASSMGTGGPYGYTF. The CDR3 DNA reads TGTGCCAGTAGTATGGGGACAGGCGGACCCTATGGCTACACCTTC. Full variable domain (rest looked up from reference TRBV19 and TRBJ1-2): DGGITQSPKYLFRKEGQNVTLSCEQNLNHDAMYWYRQDPGQGLRLIYYSQIVNDFQKGDIAEGYSVSREKKESFPLTVTSAQKNPTAFYLCASSMGTGGPYGYTFGSGTRLTVV.

This chain links TRBV7-3 with TRBJ1-1; D call uncertain. Trimming shortened V by 2 bases and J by 2 bases, and 6 bases separated the two germline ends. The CDR3 spans 13 residues. Germline CDR1 reads SGHTA; CDR2 reads FQGTGA. CDR3 DNA: TGTGCCAGCAGCTTAGCTGCTAACACTGAAGCTTTCTTT. Residues: CASSLAANTEAFF.